Described below is a single T cell receptor beta chain sequence and its context. The antigen is unknown. Compared with germline, one end of the junction differs, possibly owing to a read error. The CDR3 extends over 17 amino acids. Germline V gives CDR1 SSHAT, CDR2 FNYEAQ (reference sequence). Naive CD8 populations comprised CD45RO-negative cells positively selected for CCR7, excluding terminally differentiated effector memory CD45RA+ cells. Sorted-subset replicate PCRs used around 200 ng of genomic DNA. This amount corresponded to 30,000 to 35,000 T cell genomes. Using immunoSEQ multiplex PCR, the repertoire was profiled, and TCRdb retains in-frame clones only, with some absent. Seen here are roughly 2,000,000 clones, around 96% observed once, and the top ten hold more than 0.9%. The data belong to a study of shared clonotypes between healthy human individuals. Whole-study findings and limits: Naive subsets generally exceeded memory subsets in estimated richness.

The V and J genes are TRBV7-7 and TRBJ1-5, with a possible D match to TRBD1 (6 bases). Input material: naive CD8+ T cells sorted from blood. The sequence was collected from a man aged 18-30 years in good health. CDR3 region: CASSLGAGECYEQPQHF. The CDR3 bases are TGTGCTAGCAGCCTTGGGGCAGGGGAGTGCTACGAGCAGCCCCAGCATTTT.